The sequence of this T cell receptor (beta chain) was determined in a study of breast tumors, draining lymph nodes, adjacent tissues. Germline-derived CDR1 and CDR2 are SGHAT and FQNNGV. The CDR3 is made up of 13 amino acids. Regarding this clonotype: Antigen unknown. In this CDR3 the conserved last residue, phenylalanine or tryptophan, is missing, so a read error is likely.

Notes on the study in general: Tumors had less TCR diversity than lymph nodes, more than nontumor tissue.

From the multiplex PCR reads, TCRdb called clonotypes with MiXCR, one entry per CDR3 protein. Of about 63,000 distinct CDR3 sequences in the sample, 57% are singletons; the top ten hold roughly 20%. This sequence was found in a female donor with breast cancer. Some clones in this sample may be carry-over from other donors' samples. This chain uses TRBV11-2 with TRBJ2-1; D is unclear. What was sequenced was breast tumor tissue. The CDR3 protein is CASEPSAYNEQFL. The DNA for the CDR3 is TGTGCATCCGAGCCGTCCGCATACAATGAGCAGTTCCTC.